Shown below are 7 T cell receptor beta chains from a single sample sequenced in a study of shared clonotypes between healthy human individuals. Terminally differentiated effector memory CD45RA+ cells were excluded from the naive CD8 cells, which were CD45RO-negative and positively selected for CCR7. Assay used: immunoSEQ multiplex PCR; TCRdb lists only in-frame clones, some missing. The table shows hundreds of thousands of clones, with 95% to 98% occurring only once. The specimen was naive CD8+ T cells sorted from blood. These receptors originate from a young man in good health.

This chain uses TRBV25-1 with TRBJ2-7; 9 positions match TRBD1. This CDR3 has 15 residues. The J segment lost 3 bases and the V segment lost 5 bases, leaving 8 bases of the junction unmatched. CDR1 and CDR2 from the germline V gene are MGHDK and SYGVNS. The CDR3 DNA is TGTGCCAGCAGTAGTGTCCGGGACAGGGTCTACGAGCAGTACTTC. It encodes CASSSVRDRVYEQYF.

Comment on this clone: The sample holds other DNA sequences that translate to the same CDR3. V and J are TRBV7-9 and TRBJ2-3, with D tentatively TRBD2 (5 bases). CDR1 and CDR2 (germline): SEHNR, FQNEAQ (reference sequence). V was clipped by 0 bases and J by 1 base, with 8 bases between them. The CDR3 extends over 15 amino acids. The CDR3: CASSLASGGTDTQYF. The DNA of the CDR3 is TGTGCCAGCAGCTTAGCGTCCGGGGGCACAGATACGCAGTATTTT.

The count of this clone is one. V and J are TRBV9 and TRBJ1-2; D might be TRBD1 (5 bases). Trimming left V 4 bases short and J 6 bases short, with 13 bases between. Germline V CDR1 and CDR2: SGDLS, YYNGEE. The CDR3 runs to 13 residues. The CDR3 protein is CASSSGVVDGYTF. The CDR3 bases are TGTGCCAGCAGCTCGGGGGTGGTGGATGGCTACACCTTC.

The J gene is TRBJ2-1, the V gene TRBV11-3; 7 bases line up with TRBD2. CDR3 size: 13 residues. Germline-derived CDR1 and CDR2 are SGHNT and YENEEA. The ends lost 6 bases at V and 5 bases at J; junction bases unmatched: 4. CDR3 amino acids: CASRTREDNEQFF. The CDR3 nucleotides read TGTGCCAGCAGGACTCGGGAGGACAATGAGCAGTTCTTC.

The V call is TRBV2, the J call TRBJ2-7, with unresolved D. The germline V gene encodes CDR1 SNHLY and CDR2 FYNNEI. The CDR3 contains 10 residues. Trimming removed 4 bases at V and 6 bases at J, with 4 bases between. The chain's CDR3 is CASSVLEQYF. The CDR3, as DNA: TGTGCCAGCAGTGTGCTCGAGCAGTACTTC.

The rearrangement uses TRBV19 and TRBJ1-2, with unresolved D. Trimming took 4 bases from V and 8 from J, leaving 29 bases between them. The CDR3 has 18 residues. Germline CDR1 LNHDA, CDR2 SQIVND (reference sequence). The CDR3 DNA reads as TGTGCCAGTAGTAGAGAGGGCATCGATTCCCTCCTCTTCGAGGGCTACACCTTC. Translation gives CASSREGIDSLLFEGYTF.

This clone was counted once. The rearrangement joins TRBV6-6 to TRBJ2-2; the match to TRBD1 covers 8 bases. Germline assignment: CDR1 MNHNY and CDR2 SVGAGI (reference sequence). V lost 7 bases, J lost 6 bases, and 7 bases stayed unmatched. The CDR3 runs to 14 residues. The chain's CDR3 is CASMRQGAAGELFF. The CDR3 region has the DNA TGTGCCAGCATGAGGCAGGGGGCGGCCGGGGAGCTGTTTTTT.